This note documents a single T cell receptor (beta chain) sequence. The data are from a study of blood T cell repertoires in COVID-19. Across the whole study: COVID-19 samples collected from the United States, Italy and Spain covered acute and convalescent phases. The analysed material was cDNA or gDNA that came from T cells, B-cell-depleted T cells, or PBMCs.

Between the trimmed V and J ends, which lost 2 bases and 4 bases, there was a span of 5 bases. CDR3 length equals 13 residues. The germline V gene has CDR1 SEHNR and CDR2 FQNEAQ (reference sequence). Per the original methods: Estimates of nucleated cell counts were drawn from the amplification of reference gene primers. Here immunoSEQ multiplex PCR was the method, and the copy in TCRdb shows in-frame clones only, minus some. D and trimming were read from the DNA, whereas the V and J calls and clone size are those reported in that table. The table has about 240,000 clones, approximately 83% seen once.

The TCR originated in an elderly woman with acute or convalescent COVID-19. Sequencing was performed on peripheral blood. The chain carries TRBV7-9 and TRBJ2-2; D uncertain. The CDR3 nucleotides read TGTGCCAGCAGCTTACTCGGCACCGGGGAGCTGTTTTTT. It is translated as CASSLLGTGELFF.